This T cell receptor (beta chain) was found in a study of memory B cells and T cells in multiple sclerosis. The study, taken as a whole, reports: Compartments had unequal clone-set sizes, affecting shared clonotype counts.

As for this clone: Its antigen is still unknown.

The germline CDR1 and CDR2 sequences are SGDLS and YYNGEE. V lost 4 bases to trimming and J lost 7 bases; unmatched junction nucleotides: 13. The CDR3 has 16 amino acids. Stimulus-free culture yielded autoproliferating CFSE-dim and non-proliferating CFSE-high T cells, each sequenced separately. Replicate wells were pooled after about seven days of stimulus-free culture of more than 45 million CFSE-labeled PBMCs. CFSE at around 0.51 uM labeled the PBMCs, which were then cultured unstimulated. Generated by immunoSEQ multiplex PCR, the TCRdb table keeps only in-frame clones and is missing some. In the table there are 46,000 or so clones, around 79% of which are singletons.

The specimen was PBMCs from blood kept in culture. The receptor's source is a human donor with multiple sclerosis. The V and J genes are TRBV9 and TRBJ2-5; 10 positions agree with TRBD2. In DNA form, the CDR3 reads TGTGCCAGCAGCCCGGGTGGAGCGGGGGGGTTAGGGACCCAGTACTTC. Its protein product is CASSPGGAGGLGTQYF.